The T cell receptor (beta chain) under discussion was sequenced for a study of T cell responses to AZD1222 COVID-19 vaccine. Study-wide results and limits: Baseline testing showed seropositivity in only a handful of AZD1222 recipients. Dominant at 160-218 and 743-854, vaccine-associated CD4 TCRs also spanned spike.

This CDR3 is built from 14 residues. V lost 0 bases and J lost 3, with 7 bases in between. Per the germline V gene, CDR1 is SGHAT and CDR2 is FQNNGV. A remark on this clone: The target antigen is unknown.

This table comes from immunoSEQ multiplex PCR, and its TCRdb copy is limited to in-frame clones, with some not included. The sample lists roughly 150,000 clones, 91% seen once, with roughly 3.8% in the top ten. The receptor comes from an adult who received the AZD1222 COVID-19 vaccine. The specimen comprised peripheral blood, sampled 28 days after the second AZD1222 dose. The rearrangement links TRBV11-2 to TRBJ2-3; the D is unclear. For the CDR3, the DNA is TGTGCCAGCAGCTTAGAGGGGTTAACAGATACGCAGTATTTT. Translated: CASSLEGLTDTQYF.